The rows below give T cell receptor beta chains drawn from one sample of a study of CD8 T cells in ankylosing spondylitis. From the 5' RACE reads, TCRdb called clonotypes with MiXCR, one entry per CDR3 protein. The sample consists of under 850,000 distinct CDR3 sequences, 15% to 20% of them appearing once. Material for sequencing was blood, either unsorted or a sorted T cell fraction (not recorded which). The receptor source for this set is a male donor with ankylosing spondylitis. Both conserved end residues are part of each CDR3. The D gene is left open where the match is weak. Size values are once, few and many counts, or a class for expanded clones, and some rows have none.

>.|TRBV29-1|.|TRBJ2-7
CSVEASAYEQYF
TGCAGCGTTGAGGCTAGCGCCTACGAGCAGTACTTC
>few|TRBV24-1|.|TRBJ2-1
CATSDRTDYNEQFF
TGTGCCACCAGTGATAGGACAGACTACAATGAGCAGTTCTTC
>few|TRBV6-1|.|TRBJ2-2
CASSEALFMTNTGELFF
TGTGCCAGCAGTGAAGCGCTCTTCATGACGAACACCGGGGAGCTGTTTTTT
>few|TRBV7-8|.|TRBJ1-5
CASSPSDTGLNQPQHF
TGTGCCAGCAGCCCCTCGGACACTGGCCTGAATCAGCCCCAGCATTTT
>few|TRBV6-1|TRBD1|TRBJ2-2
CASSAQGENTWELFF
TGTGCCAGCAGTGCGCAGGGGGAGAACACCTGGGAGCTGTTTTTT
>.|TRBV18|TRBD1|TRBJ1-1
CASSPPPQGAEAFF
TGTGCCAGCTCACCACCCCCTCAGGGGGCCGAAGCTTTCTTT
>few|TRBV18|TRBD1|TRBJ2-3
CASSPRTGGGTDTQYF
TGTGCCAGCTCACCAAGGACAGGGGGAGGCACAGATACGCAGTATTTT
>.|TRBV5-1|TRBD2|TRBJ2-7
CASSLTSGGINEQYF
TGCGCCAGCAGCTTGACTAGCGGGGGGATCAACGAGCAGTACTTC
>few|TRBV10-3|.|TRBJ2-1
CAITNEQFF
TGTGCCATCACCAATGAGCAGTTCTTC
>.|TRBV25-1|TRBD2|TRBJ2-3
CASSGGGRDTQYF
TGTGCCAGCAGTGGCGGGGGAAGGGATACGCAGTATTTT
>many|TRBV27|.|TRBJ2-3
CASSLSPGSTDTQYF
TGTGCCAGCAGTTTATCCCCGGGGAGCACAGATACGCAGTATTTT
>few|TRBV25-1|.|TRBJ1-4
CASKRGVGEKLFF
TGTGCCAGCAAGAGGGGGGTAGGAGAAAAACTGTTTTTT